This TCR beta chain was retrieved from a study of T-cell reconstitution after alpha-beta-depleted transplantation in children. This clonotype was counted at least ten times. Using unique molecular identifiers, the investigators prepared the TCRbeta library. Via MiXCR, TCRdb re-called the PCR reads, giving one row per CDR3 protein. The top ten clones hold just over 2% of a sample with over 450,000 distinct CDR3 sequences, about 10% of them seen once. This TCR was recovered from a child aged 2 to 10 with inherited bone marrow failure, due to receive a stem cell transplant. The sequences come from PBMCs, collected before TCRalphabeta/CD19-depleted stem cell transplant.

Here the CDR3 reads CARMGQTYEQYF. CDR3 sequence (DNA): TGTGCCAGGATGGGGCAGACGTACGAGCAGTACTTC. V usage is TRBV6-5 and J usage is TRBJ2-7; TRBD1 is a possible D gene (5 bases). Deletions cut 9 bases from V and 4 bases from J, with 13 bases between. The CDR3 runs 12 residues. CDR1 and CDR2 (germline): MNHEY, SVGAGI.